This passage covers 9 T cell receptor beta chains from one sample sequenced in a study of T-cell reconstitution after alpha-beta-depleted transplantation in children. The library targeted TCRbeta and was prepared with unique molecular identifiers. MiXCR, applied by TCRdb to the PCR reads, yields one record per CDR3 protein. This table holds 600,000 to 700,000 distinct CDR3 sequences, approximately 15% found once. Sequencing was performed on PBMCs from the stem cell graft donor, taken from the stem cell graft. The receptors stem from a human donor who donated a stem cell graft to a child with acute myeloid leukemia.

This clonotype has a handful of counts. The chain couples TRBV2 to TRBJ1-1; tentatively, D is TRBD1 (6 bases). This CDR3 comprises 14 residues. Germline V CDR1 and CDR2: SNHLY, FYNNEI. The V end was cut by 6 bases, the J end by 1 base, with 12 bases between. This CDR3 is CASRTDRTNTEAFF. The CDR3 DNA reads as TGTGCCAGCAGAACCGACAGGACGAACACTGAAGCTTTCTTT.

The chain couples TRBV19 to TRBJ2-5, with 9 bases lining up with TRBD1. J gave up 5 bases and V 7 bases, and 8 bases lay outside the gene matches. The germline CDR1 and CDR2 sequences are LNHDA and SQIVND (reference sequence). CDR3 length equals 14 residues. CDR3 bases: TGTGCCAGTAAAGGGGACAGGGATTTTGAGACCCAGTACTTC. Protein sequence: CASKGDRDFETQYF.

There are many counts of this clonotype. The rearrangement joins TRBV4-3 to TRBJ2-7, with TRBD1 matching over 7 bases. Germline V CDR1 and CDR2: LGHNA, YSLEER. CDR3 size: 14 residues. The J segment lost 6 bases and the V segment lost 0 bases, leaving 5 bases of the junction unmatched. DNA for the CDR3: TGCGCCAGCAGCCAAGATGGCAGGGGGTCCGAGCAGTACTTC. It specifies CASSQDGRGSEQYF.

This clonotype has at least ten counts. This chain links TRBV12-3 or TRBV12-4 with TRBJ2-1; D could derive from TRBD1 or TRBD2 (6 bases each). The CDR3 extends over 14 amino acids. The V end was cut by 3 bases, the J end by 11 bases, with 17 bases between. The CDR3 spells CASSFRGWGGKQFF. As DNA, the CDR3 is TGTGCCAGCAGTTTCAGGGGTTGGGGAGGAAAGCAGTTCTTC.

The rearrangement links TRBV7-2 to TRBJ1-5; no clear D gene. The ends were cut back, 5 bases at V and 0 bases at J, with 11 bases in the middle. This CDR3 has 15 residues. Germline lookup yields CDR1 SGHTA and CDR2 FQGNSA. The CDR3 region is CASSPGHASNQPQHF. DNA for the CDR3: TGTGCCAGCAGCCCCGGGCATGCTAGCAATCAGCCCCAGCATTTT.

The CDR3 sequence: CASSETGEQFF. DNA for the CDR3: TGTGCCAGCAGCGAGACCGGCGAGCAGTTCTTC. The V gene is TRBV9, the J gene TRBJ2-1; D is unresolved. Germline values: CDR1 SGDLS, CDR2 YYNGEE. The CDR3 runs 11 residues. Deletions cut 3 bases from V and 10 bases from J, with 8 bases between.

The J gene is TRBJ2-1, the V gene TRBV7-3, with D tentatively TRBD1 (5 bases). Germline-derived CDR1 and CDR2 are SGHTA and FQGTGA. Trimming cost V 2 bases and J 5 bases, with 13 bases left between them. This CDR3 is built from 15 residues. Here the CDR3 reads CASSLDRMKNNEQFF. The CDR3 DNA is TGTGCCAGCAGCTTAGACAGAATGAAGAACAATGAGCAGTTCTTC.

This clonotype has only a few counts. The genes are TRBV4-1 and TRBJ1-2; 11 bases match TRBD1. The CDR3 contains 14 residues. Losses at the gene ends were 3 bases for V and 7 bases for J; bases not matched to a gene: 4. CDR1 is MGHRA and CDR2 is YSYEKL in the germline V gene. The DNA for the CDR3 is TGCGCCAGCAGCCAGGACAGGGGGCGATCTGGCTACACCTTC. As protein: CASSQDRGRSGYTF.

This clonotype has a count of ten or more. The chain has TRBV20-1 and TRBJ2-7, with D perhaps TRBD1 (5 bases). Germline CDR1 DFQATT, CDR2 SNEGSKA (reference sequence). The V and J ends lost 1 base and 0 bases respectively, with 13 bases between them. The CDR3 has 15 residues. CDR3 loop: CSARVPGKSSYEQYF. CDR3 sequence (DNA): TGCAGTGCTAGAGTACCAGGGAAGAGCTCCTACGAGCAGTACTTC.